What follows describes a single T cell receptor beta chain. As yet, its antigen is unknown. This record comes from a study of multiple sclerosis patients with progressive multifocal leukoencephalopathy. Germline V gene sequence: CDR1 LGHNA, CDR2 YSLEER. With V trimmed by 0 bases and J by 4 bases, 5 bases remained unmatched. The CDR3 consists of 16 residues. Notes on the study in general: Less diverse TRB repertoires were suggested in most PML patients. PML-onset expanded TRB clones were detectable before and during natalizumab therapy.

Synthetic inline TR CDR3 controls covering all V-J pairings were spiked into each PCR. TCRdb keeps only in-frame clones here, not all; method: immunoSEQ multiplex PCR. The table includes roughly 30,000 clones, around 89% detected once. This sample's time point: before natalizumab initiation. T0 refers to blood drawn before natalizumab was first infused. This sequence was found in a human donor with multiple sclerosis. This chain links TRBV4-3 with TRBJ2-7; 11 bases are shared with TRBD1. The sequencing input was PBMCs. The CDR3 reads CASSQEEGTGGYEQYF. The DNA of the CDR3 is TGCGCCAGCAGCCAAGAGGAAGGGACAGGGGGTTACGAGCAGTACTTC.